This paragraph covers one T cell receptor (beta chain) sequence. Germline CDR1 and CDR2: MNHEY and SMNVEV (reference sequence). The CDR3 covers 15 residues. After removal of 5 bases from V and 5 bases from J, the junction contained 7 bases not matched to a gene. The data are from a study of T cell changes during pregnancy in multiple sclerosis. This table comes from immunoSEQ multiplex PCR, and its TCRdb copy is limited to in-frame clones, with some not included. Of roughly 41,000 clones in the sample, roughly nine tenths were seen once. The sequencing here drew on CD8+ T cells from peripheral blood mononuclear cells, taken in the third trimester of pregnancy. This receptor was obtained from a female donor with multiple sclerosis, enrolled in a pregnancy study. The chain joins TRBV27 to TRBJ2-2, with 8 bases lining up with TRBD1. CDR3 nucleotides: TGTGCCAGCAGTACCGGACAGGGTCTAACCGGGGAGCTGTTTTTT. Translated: CASSTGQGLTGELFF.